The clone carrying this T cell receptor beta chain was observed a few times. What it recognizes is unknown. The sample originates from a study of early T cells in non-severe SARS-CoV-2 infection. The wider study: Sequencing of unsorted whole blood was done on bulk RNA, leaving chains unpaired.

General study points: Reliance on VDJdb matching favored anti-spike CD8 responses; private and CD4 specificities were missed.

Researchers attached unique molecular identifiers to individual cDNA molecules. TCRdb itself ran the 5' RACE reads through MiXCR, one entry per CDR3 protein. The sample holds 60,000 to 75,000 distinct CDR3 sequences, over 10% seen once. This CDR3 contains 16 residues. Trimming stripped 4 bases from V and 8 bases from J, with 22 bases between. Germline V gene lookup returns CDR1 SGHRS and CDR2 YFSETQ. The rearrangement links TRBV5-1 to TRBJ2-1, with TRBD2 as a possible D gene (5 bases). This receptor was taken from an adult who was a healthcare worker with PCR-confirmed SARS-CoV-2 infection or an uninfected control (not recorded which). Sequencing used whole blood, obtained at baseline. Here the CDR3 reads CASSEERSPLRDEQFF. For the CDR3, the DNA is TGCGCCAGCAGCGAGGAGCGGAGTCCCCTTAGGGATGAGCAGTTCTTC.